The 10 T cell receptor beta chains in this list originate from one sample, sequenced in a study of tumour-infiltrating T cells in Burkitt lymphoma. Assay used: immunoSEQ multiplex PCR; TCRdb lists only in-frame clones, some missing. Altogether about 9,200 clones are present, less than 75% being singletons, with the ten largest covering more than 5%. The sequencing input was tumor tissue. These receptors were collected from a human donor with diffuse large B-cell lymphoma.

This chain links TRBV6-5 with TRBJ1-4; 9 bases align to TRBD1. Germline CDR1 reads MNHEY; CDR2 reads SVGAGI. This CDR3 region has 15 residues. V was clipped by 5 bases and J by 6 bases; unmatched bases: 7. CDR3 nucleotides: TGTGCCAGCAGTCGAGGACAGGGGAGGGATGAAAAACTGTTTTTT. It encodes CASSRGQGRDEKLFF.

The chain links TRBV6-5 to TRBJ2-1; D call uncertain. CDR1 is MNHEY and CDR2 is SVGAGI in the germline V gene. The length of the CDR3 is 12 residues. With 6 bases removed from V and 7 bases from J, the gap between germline ends came to 10 bases. The CDR3 reads CASRGPGNEQFF. As DNA, the CDR3 is TGTGCCAGCAGAGGCCCCGGGAATGAGCAGTTCTTC.

This chain links TRBV5-1 with TRBJ2-7, with 9 bases fitting TRBD1. CDR1 SGHRS and CDR2 YFSETQ come from the germline V gene. The J segment lost 4 bases and the V segment lost 2 bases, leaving 10 bases of the junction unmatched. The CDR3 loop spans 16 amino acids. For the CDR3, the DNA is TGCGCCAGCAGCTTTACGACAGGGGGTGTCTCGTACGAGCAGTACTTC. The encoded protein is CASSFTTGGVSYEQYF.

The rearrangement links TRBV7-2 to TRBJ1-5; no clear D. CDR3 length: 12 amino acids. The germline gives CDR1 SGHTA, CDR2 FQGNSA. V lost 3 bases and J 4 bases, leaving 4 bases between the germline ends. The CDR3 DNA follows: TGTGCCAGCAGCTTTGATAATCAGCCCCAGCATTTT. Its protein is CASSFDNQPQHF.

The rearrangement uses TRBV2 and TRBJ1-5; no reliable D call. This CDR3 comprises 15 residues. The V gene's germline CDR1 is SNHLY and CDR2 FYNNEI. V was clipped by 7 bases and J by 0 bases, with 13 bases between them. CDR3 in amino acids: CASTRRPHSNQPQHF. CDR3 DNA sequence: TGTGCCAGCACCCGGAGACCCCATAGCAATCAGCCCCAGCATTTT. The full variable domain, completed using reference TRBV2 and TRBJ1-5, is EPEVTQTPSHQVTQMGQEVILRCVPISNHLYFYWYRQILGQKVEFLVSFYNNEISEKSEIFDDQFSVERPDGSNFTLKIRSTKLEDSAMYFCASTRRPHSNQPQHFGDGTRLSIL.

The chain recombines TRBV6-5 with TRBJ1-2; D call uncertain. From germline, CDR1 is MNHEY and CDR2 SVGAGI. Trimming removed 0 bases at V and 0 bases at J, with 8 bases between. There are 15 residues in the CDR3. CDR3 nucleotides: TGTGCCAGCAGTTACTCAGGAGACTCTAACTATGGCTACACCTTC. Amino acids: CASSYSGDSNYGYTF.

The chain recombines TRBV5-6 with TRBJ2-2; the D gene is possibly TRBD1 (5 bases). The CDR3 contains 14 residues. Germline V gene lookup returns CDR1 SGHDT and CDR2 YYEEEE. V gave up 2 bases and J gave up 3 bases, with 8 bases separating them. The CDR3 nucleotides are TGTGCCAGCAGCTTCTGGGGCGACACCGGGGAGCTGTTTTTT. This translates into CASSFWGDTGELFF.

This sequence joins TRBV6-1 and TRBJ1-2; a weak D match, TRBD1 (6 bases). Germline-derived CDR1 and CDR2 are MNHNS and SASEGT. The CDR3 has 14 amino acids. V lost 6 bases, J lost 3 bases, and 14 bases lay in between. The CDR3 reads CASSEDSVDYGYTF. DNA for the CDR3: TGTGCCAGCAGCGAGGACAGCGTTGACTATGGCTACACCTTC.

The chain joins TRBV5-1 to TRBJ2-2, with 9 bases identical to TRBD2. The CDR3 loop spans 16 amino acids. Germline V gene sequence: CDR1 SGHRS, CDR2 YFSETQ. V was clipped by 3 bases and J by 1 base; unmatched bases: 4. The CDR3 protein is CASSSGLAQNTGELFF. The CDR3 bases are TGCGCCAGCAGCTCCGGACTAGCGCAGAACACCGGGGAGCTGTTTTTT.

This clone was observed a few times. The chain combines TRBV5-5 with TRBJ1-1; D is undetermined. Germline V gene lookup returns CDR1 SGHKS and CDR2 YYEKEE (reference sequence). The CDR3 runs 12 residues. Trimming left V 3 bases short and J 3 bases short, with 6 bases between. The CDR3: CASSYLDTEAFF. CDR3 in DNA: TGTGCCAGCAGCTATTTGGACACTGAAGCTTTCTTT. The variable domain in full, with the rest retrieved from reference TRBV5-5 and TRBJ1-1, is DAGVTQSPTHLIKTRGQQVTLRCSPISGHKSVSWYQQVLGQGPQFIFQYYEKEERGRGNFPDRFSARQFPNYSSELNVNALLLGDSALYLCASSYLDTEAFFGQGTRLTVV.